The entry below describes one T cell receptor (beta chain). The source of the sample is a study of Ad26.COV2.S vaccination and SARS-CoV-2 variants. Overall study: Ad26.COV2.S given intramuscularly, once or twice 56 days apart.

CDR1 is DFQATT and CDR2 is SNEGSKA in the germline V gene (reference sequence). The CDR3 has 14 amino acids. V lost 3 bases, J lost 3 bases, and 5 bases stayed unmatched. The data were produced by immunoSEQ multiplex PCR, yet TCRdb's version contains in-frame clones alone and is incomplete. This sample has 350,000 to 450,000 clones, with 89% found just once. Treatment in this sample: roughly 18 received Ad26.COV2.S at low or high dose, single or two shots; several received placebo; per-sample allocation not given. The investigators took samples on day 63 after the first vaccine or placebo injection. The origin of this receptor is a person aged 18-60 years who received the Ad26.COV2.S COVID-19 vaccine or a placebo. The input for sequencing was peripheral blood, taken in a trial of Ad26.COV2.S vaccine versus placebo. The chain links TRBV20-1 to TRBJ2-7, with 10 bases that match TRBD2. CDR3 bases: TGCAGTGCTAGTGTTAGCGGGAGGATCTACGAGCAGTACTTC. Amino acid sequence: CSASVSGRIYEQYF.